The 21 T cell receptor beta chains below come from one sample, sequenced in a study of T cell responses to AZD1222 COVID-19 vaccine. Sequencing used immunoSEQ multiplex PCR; TCRdb keeps in-frame clones, though not all of them. The sample yields roughly 130,000 clones, 88% seen once. Specimen: peripheral blood, collected on day 0 of MenACWY control vaccination. These receptor sequences come from an adult in good health.

The chain combines TRBV9 with TRBJ2-1; D gene unclear. Trimming took off 3 bases at V and 2 bases at J, with 12 bases between the two ends. The CDR3 contains 15 residues. Germline V gives CDR1 SGDLS, CDR2 YYNGEE. CDR3 residues: CASSAVRLAYNEQFF. CDR3 bases: TGTGCCAGCAGCGCGGTTAGACTGGCCTACAATGAGCAGTTCTTC.

J is TRBJ1-5 and V is TRBV28; D unresolved. The CDR3 has 11 residues. In germline, CDR1 is MDHEN, CDR2 SYDVKM. V lost 2 bases, J lost 7 bases, and 3 bases lay in between. CDR3 bases: TGTGCCAGCAGTTTAAGGCAGCCCCAGCATTTT. Translating gives CASSLRQPQHF.

The V gene is TRBV28, the J gene TRBJ2-5; TRBD1 agrees at 8 bases. With 5 bases clipped from V and 5 bases from J, the junction kept 7 bases outside the gene matches. Germline-derived CDR1 and CDR2 are MDHEN and SYDVKM. This CDR3 region has 14 residues. The CDR3 is CASSHGQGGETQYF. The CDR3 region has the DNA TGTGCCAGCAGTCACGGACAGGGAGGCGAGACCCAGTACTTC.

J is TRBJ2-7 and V is TRBV28; D perhaps matches TRBD2 (6 bases). Germline values: CDR1 MDHEN, CDR2 SYDVKM. The CDR3 totals 13 residues. V was pared by 6 bases and J by 2 bases, with 11 bases between. CDR3 protein: CASRRGRTYEQYF. The CDR3 DNA follows: TGTGCCAGCAGGCGGGGCCGGACCTACGAGCAGTACTTC.

This clone was detected a few times. The chain has TRBV3-1 (or the pseudogene TRBV3-2) and TRBJ2-7; 13 bases agree with TRBD2. Germline lookup yields CDR1 LGHDT and CDR2 YNNKEL (reference sequence). The CDR3 runs to 15 residues. The V and J ends lost 4 bases and 6 bases, in that order; junction bases with no gene match: 6. CDR3 DNA sequence: TGTGCCAGCAGCCGAGGACTAGCGGGAGACCCCGAGCAGTACTTC. It codes for CASSRGLAGDPEQYF.

The genes are TRBV27 and TRBJ2-7, with 8 bases identical to TRBD1. The CDR3 totals 14 residues. Germline CDR1 is MNHEY and CDR2 is SMNVEV (reference sequence). Trimming cost V 2 bases and J 3 bases; bases outside gene matches: 3. CDR3 sequence reads: CASSLGQGLYEQYF. CDR3 sequence (DNA): TGTGCCAGCAGTTTAGGACAGGGCCTCTACGAGCAGTACTTC.

This clone was observed a single time. This chain uses TRBV9 with TRBJ1-2; 8 bases align to TRBD1. This CDR3 is built from 16 residues. V shed 0 bases, J shed 7 bases, and the junction held 11 bases outside the gene matches. Germline V CDR1 and CDR2: SGDLS, YYNGEE. The CDR3 DNA sequence: TGTGCCAGCAGCGTAGGGCAGGGGGCTTTCGCCCCTGGCTACACCTTC. This gives the protein CASSVGQGAFAPGYTF. The full variable domain, with the rest looked up from reference TRBV9 and TRBJ1-2, is DSGVTQTPKHLITATGQRVTLRCSPRSGDLSVYWYQQSLDQGLQFLIQYYNGEERAKGNILERFSAQQFPDLHSELNLSSLELGDSALYFCASSVGQGAFAPGYTFGSGTRLTVV.

The chain uses TRBV6-5 and TRBJ1-6; no clear D. Germline V gene sequence: CDR1 MNHEY, CDR2 SVGAGI. Trimming took 4 bases from V and 10 from J, leaving 14 bases between them. This CDR3 comprises 14 residues. The CDR3 DNA reads TGTGCCAGCAGTTCCGGGGAACATAGGTCACCCCTCCACTTT. Amino acids: CASSSGEHRSPLHF.

V usage is TRBV11-2 and J usage is TRBJ2-4, with 14 bases lining up with TRBD2. Germline V lookup: CDR1 SGHAT, CDR2 FQNNGV. The V segment lost 4 bases and the J segment 8 bases; nucleotides outside the gene matches: 4. CDR3 length: 15 residues. The CDR3 loop reads CASSSGTSGRDIQYF. The CDR3 DNA reads TGTGCCAGCAGCTCCGGGACTAGCGGGAGAGACATTCAGTACTTC.

This sequence joins TRBV10-1 and TRBJ2-1; 8 nucleotides line up with TRBD1. Trimming took 5 bases from V and 7 from J; bases not matched to a gene: 7. The germline V gene encodes CDR1 WNHNN and CDR2 SYGVQD (reference sequence). This CDR3 comprises 14 residues. CDR3 protein: CASSNGQGGNEQFF. The CDR3 nucleotides read TGCGCCAGCAGTAACGGACAGGGTGGAAATGAGCAGTTCTTC.

This clone was seen only a few times. The V gene is TRBV6-5, the J gene TRBJ2-3, with TRBD2 matching over 7 bases. Germline V gene data show CDR1 as MNHEY and CDR2 as SVGAGI. The CDR3 totals 14 residues. J was trimmed by 2 bases and V by 6 bases; bases with no gene match: 5. CDR3 sequence: CASRAGRYTDTQYF. For the CDR3, the DNA is TGTGCCAGCAGAGCGGGACGGTACACAGATACGCAGTATTTT.

The gene calls are TRBV18 and TRBJ2-2, with D perhaps matching TRBD1 or TRBD2 (5 bases each). V was clipped by 6 bases and J by 1 base, with 15 bases between them. The CDR3 sequence is 16 residues long. CDR1 is KGHSH, CDR2 LQKENI, per germline. CDR3 bases: TGTGCCAGCTCCCTTCCGGGACGCGGGAACACCGGGGAGCTGTTTTTT. Its translation is CASSLPGRGNTGELFF.

V gene TRBV28 combines with J gene TRBJ2-5, with 7 bases lining up with TRBD2. Per germline, CDR1 MDHEN and CDR2 SYDVKM. The V gene end was trimmed by 5 bases and the J gene end by 5 bases; junction bases not matched to a gene: 11. This CDR3 is 15 amino acids long. This CDR3 reads CASSAPSGVGETQYF. DNA for the CDR3: TGTGCCAGCAGTGCCCCCAGCGGGGTCGGGGAGACCCAGTACTTC.

This chain uses TRBV2 with TRBJ1-5, with no clear D. The ends were cut back, 7 bases at V and 3 bases at J, with 13 bases in the middle. There are 14 residues in the CDR3. CDR1 and CDR2 from the germline V gene are SNHLY and FYNNEI. This CDR3 is CASTQRDINQPQHF. The CDR3 DNA follows: TGTGCCAGCACCCAAAGAGACATCAATCAGCCCCAGCATTTT.

The chain is built from TRBV27 and TRBJ2-5; 9 positions match TRBD1. Germline-derived CDR1 and CDR2 are MNHEY and SMNVEV (reference sequence). V shed 2 bases, J shed 5 bases, and the junction held 12 bases outside the gene matches. This CDR3 is built from 17 residues. CDR3 DNA: TGTGCCAGCAGTTTACGTGGGACAGGGTTCGCCGGTGAGACCCAGTACTTC. It yields the protein CASSLRGTGFAGETQYF.

The chain uses TRBV12-5 and TRBJ1-1, with D perhaps matching TRBD1 (5 bases). Germline V gene data show CDR1 as LGHNT and CDR2 as FRNRAP. V lost 5 bases to trimming and J lost 5 bases, with 9 bases between them. This CDR3 contains 12 residues. CDR3 nucleotide sequence: TGTGCTAGTGGTCCAGGGAGTACTGAAGCTTTCTTT. This encodes CASGPGSTEAFF.

V usage is TRBV19 and J usage is TRBJ2-1; D may match TRBD1 or TRBD2 (5 bases each). V lost 7 bases and J 5 bases, leaving 18 bases between the germline ends. CDR1 and CDR2 from the germline V gene are LNHDA and SQIVND (reference sequence). The CDR3 is 15 amino acids. The CDR3, as DNA: TGTGCCAGTAACCTACCTGGGGGTCTAAACAATGAGCAGTTCTTC. Translation: CASNLPGGLNNEQFF.

V and J are TRBV19 and TRBJ2-5; the match to TRBD1 covers 9 bases. From germline, CDR1 is LNHDA and CDR2 SQIVND (reference sequence). The V and J ends lost 7 bases and 2 bases, in that order; junction bases with no gene match: 5. The CDR3 loop spans 14 amino acids. CDR3 DNA: TGTGCCAGTACGAAGACAGGGGGACAAGAGACCCAGTACTTC. It encodes CASTKTGGQETQYF.

The CDR3 protein is CASSVGTSAYNEQFF. In DNA, the CDR3 is TGTGCCAGCAGTGTGGGGACTAGCGCCTACAATGAGCAGTTCTTC. The chain carries TRBV13 and TRBJ2-1, with 10 bases matching TRBD2. The CDR3 has 15 residues. J was trimmed by 2 bases and V by 6 bases; bases with no gene match: 4. Germline V CDR1 and CDR2: PRHDT, FYEKMQ (reference sequence). The complete variable domain, with remaining parts taken from reference TRBV13 and TRBJ2-1, reads AAGVIQSPRHLIKEKRETATLKCYPIPRHDTVYWYQQGPGQDPQFLISFYEKMQSDKGSIPDRFSAQQFSDYHSELNMSSLELGDSALYFCASSVGTSAYNEQFFGPGTRLTVL.

As concerns this clone: One junction end does not reproduce the germline sequence, and a read error may be involved. The chain uses TRBV7-7 and TRBJ2-2; D unresolved. The CDR3 is 15 residues long. Germline V gene sequence: CDR1 SSHAT, CDR2 FNYEAQ (reference sequence). The CDR3 sequence: CASRLGLANTGELFF. The CDR3 region has the DNA TGTGCCAGCAGGTTAGGGCTGGCGAACACCGGGGAGCTGTTTTTT.

This clone was counted a few times. The gene calls are TRBV11-2 and TRBJ1-5; no definite D call. Germline V gene data show CDR1 as SGHAT and CDR2 as FQNNGV. This CDR3 region has 16 residues. Trimming took off 5 bases at V and 0 bases at J, with 14 bases between the two ends. The CDR3, as DNA: TGTGCCAGCAGCGAAAGGCCCGGGTTTAGCAATCAGCCCCAGCATTTT. Translating it yields CASSERPGFSNQPQHF.